The present TCR beta chain was sequenced within a study of response to subunit inactivated influenza vaccine. Concerning this clonotype: Its antigen remains unknown.

Study observations and caveats: Seasonal influenza vaccination, on each occasion, was suggested by the authors to recruit few new T cells.

V dropped 3 bases and J dropped 7; count of bases not matched to a gene: 14. Looked up from germline, CDR1 is SGHTA and CDR2 is FQGNSA. This CDR3 comprises 16 residues. TCRdb used MiXCR to reprocess the RT-PCR reads, holding one entry per CDR3 protein. The table includes 550,000 to 650,000 distinct CDR3 sequences, 12% detected once. This receptor was taken from a man aged 50 to 60 who received an inactivated influenza vaccine. Sequencing was performed on PBMCs from blood, taken on the day of vaccination. The chain recombines TRBV7-2 with TRBJ2-7; 8 bases line up with TRBD2. CDR3 nucleotides: TGTGCCAGCAGCTTGGCCTCGGCGGGGGGTCGTCTAGAGCAGTACTTC. The encoded protein is CASSLASAGGRLEQYF.